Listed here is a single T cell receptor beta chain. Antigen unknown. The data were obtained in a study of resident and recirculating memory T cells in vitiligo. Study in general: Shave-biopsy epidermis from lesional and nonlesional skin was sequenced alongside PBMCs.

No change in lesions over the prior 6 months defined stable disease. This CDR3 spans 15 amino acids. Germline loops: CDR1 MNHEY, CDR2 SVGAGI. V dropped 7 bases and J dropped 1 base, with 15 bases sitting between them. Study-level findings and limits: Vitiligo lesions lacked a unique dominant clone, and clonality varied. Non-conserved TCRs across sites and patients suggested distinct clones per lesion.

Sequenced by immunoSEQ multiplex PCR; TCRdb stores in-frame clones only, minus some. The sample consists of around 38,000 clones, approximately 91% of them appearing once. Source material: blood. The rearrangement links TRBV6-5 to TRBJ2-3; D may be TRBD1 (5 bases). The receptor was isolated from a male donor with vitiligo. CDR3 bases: TGTGCCAGCACTCTAAAGGGGCTTGGCACAGATACGCAGTATTTT. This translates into CASTLKGLGTDTQYF.